One and the same sample provided the 24 T cell receptor beta chains below, sequenced in a study of graft-versus-host responses after intestinal transplantation. Libraries were prepared by immunoSEQ multiplex PCR; TCRdb keeps only in-frame clonotypes and omits some of them. The table includes some 22,000 clones, around 41% detected once. Irradiated, violet-dye-labeled stimulators (roughly 200,000) were plated alongside roughly 200,000 CFSE-labeled responders. Material: alloreactive CD8+ T cells from a mixed lymphocyte reaction culture, obtained before intestinal transplant. Subset defined: CFSE-low proliferating T cells sorted from roughly six-day pre-transplant mixed lymphocyte reaction (GvH or HvG direction). All receptors come from a human patient who received an intestinal transplant.

The V call is TRBV7-8, the J call TRBJ2-3; possible D gene TRBD2, 5 bases. The CDR3 loop spans 16 amino acids. Germline V gives CDR1 SGHVS, CDR2 FQNEAQ. V was cut by 1 base and J by 1 base, with 12 bases left in between. CDR3 nucleotides: TGTGCCAGCAGCTTAGTGGATCTAGCAGGCACAGATACGCAGTATTTT. Translating it yields CASSLVDLAGTDTQYF.

This clone was found once. The V gene is TRBV6-1, the J gene TRBJ1-5; 9 bases are shared with TRBD1. The CDR3 length is 14 residues. The junction had 4 bases not matched to a gene; V was cut back by 6 bases and J by 4 bases. Germline V gene sequence: CDR1 MNHNS, CDR2 SASEGT. CDR3 protein: CASRWTGENQPQHF. The CDR3 nucleotides are TGTGCCAGCAGATGGACAGGGGAAAATCAGCCCCAGCATTTT.

In its sample, this clone ranks as medium-sized (0.01 to 0.1%). The genes are TRBV7-3 and TRBJ1-2, with a weak D call TRBD1 (5 bases). The V end lost 5 bases, the J end lost 8 bases, and 15 bases lay between the germline ends. This CDR3 has 13 residues. CDR1 is SGHTA, CDR2 FQGTGA, per germline. The CDR3 is CASSRDRGKGYTF. The CDR3, as DNA: TGTGCCAGCAGCCGGGACCGGGGGAAAGGCTACACCTTC.

By its share, this clone is medium-sized (0.01 to 0.1%). The chain uses TRBV6-1 and TRBJ2-7, with no clear D. The germline V and J ends were trimmed by 8 bases and 3 bases, with 8 bases remaining between them. The CDR3 runs 11 residues. The germline CDR1 and CDR2 sequences are MNHNS and SASEGT. CDR3 sequence (DNA): TGTGCCAGCTCGATTTTCTACGAGCAGTACTTC. Amino acids: CASSIFYEQYF.

The genes are TRBV7-2 and TRBJ2-5, with 10 nucleotides matching TRBD2. V was pared by 5 bases and J by 3 bases, with 9 bases of the junction left unmatched. The CDR3 covers 16 residues. Germline loops: CDR1 SGHTA, CDR2 FQGNSA. The CDR3 nucleotides read TGTGCCAGCAGCCCTATCGAACTAGCGGGGAAAGAGACCCAGTACTTC. Protein product: CASSPIELAGKETQYF. Filled out from reference TRBV7-2 and TRBJ2-5, the complete variable domain reads GAGVSQSPSNKVTEKGKDVELRCDPISGHTALYWYRQSLGQGLEFLIYFQGNSAPDKSGLPSDRFSAERTGGSVSTLTIQRTQQEDSAVYLCASSPIELAGKETQYFGPGTRLLVL.

V gene TRBV18 combines with J gene TRBJ1-1; perhaps TRBD1 as D (6 bases). The V gene's germline CDR1 is KGHSH and CDR2 LQKENI. V gave up 1 base and J gave up 2 bases, with 8 bases separating them. The CDR3 has 14 residues. The CDR3 DNA sequence: TGTGCCAGCTCACCACAGGGGGGAAACACTGAAGCTTTCTTT. It encodes CASSPQGGNTEAFF.

Turning to this clone: At one boundary the junction diverges from the germline segment, which might be a read error. The CDR3 nucleotides are TGTGCCAGCATTTACGACAGGTTTAGCTCCTACGAGCAGTACTTC. This sequence encodes CASIYDRFSSYEQYF. The chain combines TRBV6-5 with TRBJ2-7, with D perhaps TRBD1 (6 bases). The CDR3 is made up of 15 amino acids. The germline V gene encodes CDR1 MNHEY and CDR2 SVGAGI.

In this sample, this clone turned up a few times. The rearrangement links TRBV11-3 to TRBJ1-1; 7 bases align to TRBD1. The V gene's germline CDR1 is SGHNT and CDR2 YENEEA. The junction had 16 bases not matched to a gene; V was cut back by 3 bases and J by 9 bases. The CDR3 loop spans 16 amino acids. The CDR3 is CASSFNEGARWRKAFF. Here the CDR3 DNA reads TGTGCCAGCAGCTTTAATGAGGGGGCCAGGTGGAGGAAAGCTTTCTTT.

The chain combines TRBV7-2 with TRBJ2-1, with 7 bases aligning to TRBD1. This CDR3 comprises 15 residues. CDR1 is SGHTA, CDR2 FQGNSA, per germline. V shed 5 bases and J 2 bases; nucleotides not matched to a gene: 6. Here the CDR3 DNA reads TGTGCCAGCAGCCTCCCCGGGACAGCCTACAATGAGCAGTTCTTC. Translating gives CASSLPGTAYNEQFF.

This sequence joins TRBV7-9 and TRBJ2-7, with D possibly matching TRBD1 (5 bases). CDR1 is SEHNR, CDR2 FQNEAQ, per germline (reference sequence). The CDR3 has 16 amino acids. V lost 5 bases to trimming and J lost 0 bases, with 17 bases between them. For the CDR3, the DNA is TGTGCCAGCAGCGGACACACGAGGTTAAGCTCCTACGAGCAGTACTTC. This codes for CASSGHTRLSSYEQYF.

The V and J genes are TRBV10-3 and TRBJ2-5; D gene ambiguous. Looked up from germline, CDR1 is ENHRY and CDR2 is SYGVKD. The CDR3 extends over 16 amino acids. V shed 10 bases and J shed 3 bases, with 24 bases lying between them. CDR3 nucleotides: TGTGCCAGCTCTCCAAGACCCGACCGGTGGGAAGAGACCCAGTACTTC. Translation gives CASSPRPDRWEETQYF.

V and J are TRBV9 and TRBJ2-2; D unresolved. V dropped 4 bases and J dropped 3 bases, with 7 bases sitting between them. The CDR3 has 13 amino acids. The germline CDR1 and CDR2 sequences are SGDLS and YYNGEE. CDR3 nucleotide sequence: TGTGCCAGCAGCCCGCGGCACACCGGGGAGCTGTTTTTT. Amino acid sequence: CASSPRHTGELFF.

By sample share, this clone is medium-sized. This chain joins TRBV5-1 and TRBJ2-2, with D possibly TRBD1 on 6 matching bases. Per germline, CDR1 SGHRS and CDR2 YFSETQ. There are 14 residues in the CDR3. Deletions cut 6 bases from V and 4 bases from J, with 13 bases between. The CDR3 region has the DNA TGCGCCAGCACCTCAACAGGGAGCACCGGGGAGCTGTTTTTT. It yields the protein CASTSTGSTGELFF.

This clone was seen a few times. V gene TRBV5-4 combines with J gene TRBJ1-2; TRBD1 aligns across 8 bases. Germline-derived CDR1 and CDR2 are SGHNT and YYREEE (reference sequence). The CDR3 is made up of 15 amino acids. J gave up 4 bases and V 0 bases, and 5 bases lay outside the gene matches. For the CDR3, the DNA is TGTGCCAGCAGCTTGGGCGGGACAGGAGTCTATGGCTACACCTTC. As protein: CASSLGGTGVYGYTF. Using reference TRBV5-4 and TRBJ1-2 for the parts outside the CDR3, the full variable domain is ETGVTQSPTHLIKTRGQQVTLRCSSQSGHNTVSWYQQALGQGPQFIFQYYREEENGRGNFPPRFSGLQFPNYSSELNVNALELDDSALYLCASSLGGTGVYGYTFGSGTRLTVV.

V usage is TRBV2 and J usage is TRBJ2-1, with no clear D. V shed 8 bases and J shed 6 bases, with 17 bases lying between them. Germline V gives CDR1 SNHLY, CDR2 FYNNEI. The CDR3 contains 14 residues. For the CDR3, the DNA is TGTGCCAGCGGGAAAAGTAAGGTCCTCAATGAGCAGTTCTTC. Translating gives CASGKSKVLNEQFF.

V gene TRBV5-8 combines with J gene TRBJ2-7; the match to TRBD1 covers 10 bases. CDR1 and CDR2 from the germline V gene are SGHTS and YDEGEE. This CDR3 contains 13 residues. V gave up 3 bases and J gave up 5 bases; unmatched junction bases: 2. The CDR3 loop reads CASSYGQGDEQYF. CDR3 bases: TGTGCCAGCAGCTACGGACAGGGGGACGAGCAGTACTTC.

The chain links TRBV5-3 to TRBJ2-3; D gene unclear. TRBV5-3 is filed as an ORF, its function uncertain. This CDR3 contains 17 residues. V was cut by 2 bases and J by 3 bases, with 19 bases left in between. Here the CDR3 reads CARSFRPVLDSTDTQYF. DNA for the CDR3: TGTGCCAGAAGCTTCCGACCCGTCCTAGATTCGACAGATACGCAGTATTTT.

The chain combines TRBV5-1 with TRBJ2-7; tentative D call: TRBD1 (6 bases). This CDR3 has 11 residues. Trimming left V 4 bases short and J 5 bases short, with 7 bases between. Germline values: CDR1 SGHRS, CDR2 YFSETQ. Written as DNA, the CDR3 is TGCGCCAGCAGCACAGGGAACGAGCAGTACTTC. This gives the protein CASSTGNEQYF.

The chain employs TRBV7-6 and TRBJ2-2; 11 nucleotides line up with TRBD2. V was pared by 5 bases and J by 7 bases, with 9 bases of the junction left unmatched. Germline-derived CDR1 and CDR2 are SGHVS and FNYEAQ. CDR3 length equals 16 residues. CDR3 amino acids: CASSLVGLAGIGELFF. The CDR3, as DNA: TGTGCCAGCAGCCTTGTAGGACTAGCGGGCATCGGGGAGCTGTTTTTT.

The rearrangement links TRBV10-1 to TRBJ2-2, with 7 bases identical to TRBD1. The V and J ends lost 8 bases and 7 bases, in that order; junction bases with no gene match: 4. The CDR3 contains 12 residues. CDR1 is WNHNN and CDR2 is SYGVQD in the germline V gene (reference sequence). CDR3: CASGGQFGELFF. The CDR3 DNA reads TGCGCCAGCGGGGGACAGTTCGGGGAGCTGTTTTTT.

Here the CDR3 reads CASRGPGATNEKLFF. CDR3 sequence (DNA): TGTGCCAGCAGGGGGCCCGGGGCAACTAATGAAAAACTGTTTTTT. The chain uses TRBV6-5 and TRBJ1-4; D perhaps matches TRBD1 (5 bases). The CDR3 sequence is 15 residues long. V lost 6 bases, J lost 0 bases, and 11 bases lay in between. CDR1 and CDR2 (germline): MNHEY, SVGAGI.

The sample holds a few counts of this clone. This chain connects TRBV6-5 to TRBJ1-2; D possibly corresponds to TRBD1 (5 bases). CDR3 size: 12 residues. The V end lost 7 bases, the J end lost 6 bases, and 12 bases lay between the germline ends. From germline, CDR1 is MNHEY and CDR2 SVGAGI. CDR3 sequence (DNA): TGTGCCAGCATCGGACAATTTGATGGCTACACCTTC. This gives the protein CASIGQFDGYTF.

The J gene is TRBJ2-7, the V gene TRBV4-2, with 7 bases identical to TRBD1. Germline CDR1 is LGHNA and CDR2 is YNFKEQ. V shed 4 bases and J 6 bases; nucleotides not matched to a gene: 9. The CDR3 extends over 14 amino acids. The DNA for the CDR3 is TGTGCCAGCAGCCCTACGACAGGGAAGCCCGAGCAGTACTTC. Translation gives CASSPTTGKPEQYF.

This sequence joins TRBV6-5 and TRBJ2-5; D unclear. This CDR3 spans 15 amino acids. V was cut by 4 bases and J by 0 bases, with 12 bases left in between. The germline gives CDR1 MNHEY, CDR2 SVGAGI. The CDR3 loop reads CASSFLGRDQETQYF. CDR3 bases: TGTGCCAGCAGTTTCCTCGGACGGGACCAAGAGACCCAGTACTTC.